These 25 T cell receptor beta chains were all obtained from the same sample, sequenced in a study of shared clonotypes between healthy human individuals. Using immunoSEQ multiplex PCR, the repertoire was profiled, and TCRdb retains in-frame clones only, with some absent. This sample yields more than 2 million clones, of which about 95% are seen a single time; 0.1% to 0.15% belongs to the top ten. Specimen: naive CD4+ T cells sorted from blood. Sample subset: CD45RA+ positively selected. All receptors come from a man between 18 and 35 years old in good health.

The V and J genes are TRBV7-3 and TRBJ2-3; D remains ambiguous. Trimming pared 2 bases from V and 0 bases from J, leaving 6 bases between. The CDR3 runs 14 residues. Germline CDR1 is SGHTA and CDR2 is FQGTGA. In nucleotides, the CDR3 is TGTGCCAGCAGCTTAGAGACAAGCACAGATACGCAGTATTTT. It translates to CASSLETSTDTQYF.

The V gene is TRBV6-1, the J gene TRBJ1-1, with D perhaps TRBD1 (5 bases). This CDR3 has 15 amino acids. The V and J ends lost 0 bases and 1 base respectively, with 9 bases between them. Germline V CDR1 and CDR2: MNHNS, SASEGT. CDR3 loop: CASSEAPGPNTEAFF. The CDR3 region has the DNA TGTGCCAGCAGTGAAGCGCCGGGGCCGAACACTGAAGCTTTCTTT.

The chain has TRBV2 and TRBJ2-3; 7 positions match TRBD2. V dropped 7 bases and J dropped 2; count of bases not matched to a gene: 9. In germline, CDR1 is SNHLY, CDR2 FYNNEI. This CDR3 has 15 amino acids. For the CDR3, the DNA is TGTGCCAGCAAGTCGCTAGCGGAATTCACAGATACGCAGTATTTT. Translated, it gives CASKSLAEFTDTQYF. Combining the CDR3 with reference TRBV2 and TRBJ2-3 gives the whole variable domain EPEVTQTPSHQVTQMGQEVILRCVPISNHLYFYWYRQILGQKVEFLVSFYNNEISEKSEIFDDQFSVERPDGSNFTLKIRSTKLEDSAMYFCASKSLAEFTDTQYFGPGTRLTVL.

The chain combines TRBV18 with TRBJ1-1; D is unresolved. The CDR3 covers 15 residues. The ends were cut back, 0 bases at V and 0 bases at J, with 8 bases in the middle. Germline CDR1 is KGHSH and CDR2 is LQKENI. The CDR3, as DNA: TGTGCCAGCTCACCACCGCGCACAGTGAACACTGAAGCTTTCTTT. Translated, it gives CASSPPRTVNTEAFF.

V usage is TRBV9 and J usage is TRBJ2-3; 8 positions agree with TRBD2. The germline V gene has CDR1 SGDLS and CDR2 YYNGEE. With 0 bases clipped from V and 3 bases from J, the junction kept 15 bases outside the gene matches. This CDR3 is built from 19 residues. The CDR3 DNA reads TGTGCCAGCAGCGTAGCGTTTGCAGCGGGGGCTCTCGGGACAGATACGCAGTATTTT. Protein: CASSVAFAAGALGTDTQYF. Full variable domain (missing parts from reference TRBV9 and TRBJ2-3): DSGVTQTPKHLITATGQRVTLRCSPRSGDLSVYWYQQSLDQGLQFLIQYYNGEERAKGNILERFSAQQFPDLHSELNLSSLELGDSALYFCASSVAFAAGALGTDTQYFGPGTRLTVL.

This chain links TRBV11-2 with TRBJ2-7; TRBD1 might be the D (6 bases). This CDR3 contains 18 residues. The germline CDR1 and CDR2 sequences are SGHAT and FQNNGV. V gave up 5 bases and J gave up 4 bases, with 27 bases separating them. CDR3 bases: TGTGCCAGCAGCAGAAAGAGGGGGAGTAACAACTACGGGTACGAGCAGTACTTC. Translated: CASSRKRGSNNYGYEQYF.

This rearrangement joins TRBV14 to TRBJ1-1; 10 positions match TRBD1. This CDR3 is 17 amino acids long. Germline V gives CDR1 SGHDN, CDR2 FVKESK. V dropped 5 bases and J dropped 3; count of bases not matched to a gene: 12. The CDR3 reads CASSTRLGQGRDTEAFF. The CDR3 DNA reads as TGTGCCAGCAGCACCCGCCTGGGACAGGGGAGGGACACTGAAGCTTTCTTT.

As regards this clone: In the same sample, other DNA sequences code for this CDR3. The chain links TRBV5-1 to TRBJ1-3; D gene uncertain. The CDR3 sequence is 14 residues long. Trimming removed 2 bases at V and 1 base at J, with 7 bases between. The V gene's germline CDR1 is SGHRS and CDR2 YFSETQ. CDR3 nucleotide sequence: TGCGCCAGCAGCTTTGGGGAGTCTGGAAACACCATATATTTT. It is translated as CASSFGESGNTIYF.

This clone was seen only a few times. The DNA of the CDR3 is TGTGCCAGCAGCTCGACTAGCGGAACCTACGAGCAGTACTTC. As protein: CASSSTSGTYEQYF. V and J are TRBV11-2 and TRBJ2-7; TRBD2 matches at 9 bases. CDR1 SGHAT and CDR2 FQNNGV come from the germline V gene. The CDR3 runs to 14 residues. J gave up 2 bases and V 4 bases, and 3 bases lay outside the gene matches.

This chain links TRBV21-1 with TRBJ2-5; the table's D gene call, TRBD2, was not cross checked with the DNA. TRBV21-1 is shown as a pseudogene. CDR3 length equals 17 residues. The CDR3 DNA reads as TGTGCCAGCACCCCTGTAAGCGGGAGGAGAGTACGGGAGACCCAGTACTTC. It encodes CASTPVSGRRVRETQYF.

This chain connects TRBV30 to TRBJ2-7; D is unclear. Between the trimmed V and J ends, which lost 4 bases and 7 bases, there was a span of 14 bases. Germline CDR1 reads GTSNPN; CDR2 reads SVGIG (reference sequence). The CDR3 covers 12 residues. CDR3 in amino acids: CAWNPGPGEQYF. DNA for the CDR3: TGTGCCTGGAATCCGGGCCCCGGGGAGCAGTACTTC.

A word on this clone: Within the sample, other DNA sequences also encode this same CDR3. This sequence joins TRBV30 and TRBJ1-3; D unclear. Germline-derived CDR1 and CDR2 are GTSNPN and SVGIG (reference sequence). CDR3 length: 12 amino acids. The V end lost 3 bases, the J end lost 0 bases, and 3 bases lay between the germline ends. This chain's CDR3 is CAWSDSGNTIYF. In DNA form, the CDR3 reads TGTGCCTGGAGCGACTCTGGAAACACCATATATTTT.

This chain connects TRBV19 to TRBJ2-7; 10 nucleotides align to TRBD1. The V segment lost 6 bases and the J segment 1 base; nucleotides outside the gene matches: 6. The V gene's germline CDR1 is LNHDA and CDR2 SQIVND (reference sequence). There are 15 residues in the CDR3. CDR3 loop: CASSRGQGPSYEQYF. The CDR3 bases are TGTGCCAGTAGCAGGGGACAGGGGCCTTCCTACGAGCAGTACTTC. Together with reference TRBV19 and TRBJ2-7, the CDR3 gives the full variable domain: DGGITQSPKYLFRKEGQNVTLSCEQNLNHDAMYWYRQDPGQGLRLIYYSQIVNDFQKGDIAEGYSVSREKKESFPLTVTSAQKNPTAFYLCASSRGQGPSYEQYFGPGTRLTVT.

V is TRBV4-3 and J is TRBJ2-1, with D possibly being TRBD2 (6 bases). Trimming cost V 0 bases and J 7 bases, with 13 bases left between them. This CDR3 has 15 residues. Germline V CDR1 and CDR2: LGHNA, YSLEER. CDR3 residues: CASSQDPYGRNEQFF. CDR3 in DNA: TGCGCCAGCAGCCAAGATCCATACGGGAGAAATGAGCAGTTCTTC.

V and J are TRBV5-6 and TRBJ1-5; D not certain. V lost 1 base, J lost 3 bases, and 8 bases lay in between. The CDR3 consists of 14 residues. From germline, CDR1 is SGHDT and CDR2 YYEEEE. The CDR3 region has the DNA TGTGCCAGCAGCTTGTATGGGTCCAATCAGCCCCAGCATTTT. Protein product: CASSLYGSNQPQHF.

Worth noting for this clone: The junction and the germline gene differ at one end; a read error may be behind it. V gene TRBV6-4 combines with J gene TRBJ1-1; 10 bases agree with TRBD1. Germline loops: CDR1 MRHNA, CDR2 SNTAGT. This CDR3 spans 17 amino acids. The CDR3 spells CAISVGRSDRGSGEAFF. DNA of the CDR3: TGTGCCATCAGTGTCGGTCGATCGGACAGGGGGTCAGGTGAAGCTTTCTTT.

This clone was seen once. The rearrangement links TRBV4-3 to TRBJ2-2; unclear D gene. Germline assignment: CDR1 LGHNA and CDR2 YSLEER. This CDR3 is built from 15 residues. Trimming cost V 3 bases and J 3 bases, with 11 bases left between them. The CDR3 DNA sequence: TGCGCCAGCAGCCACACACCTAGAGACACCGGGGAGCTGTTTTTT. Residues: CASSHTPRDTGELFF.

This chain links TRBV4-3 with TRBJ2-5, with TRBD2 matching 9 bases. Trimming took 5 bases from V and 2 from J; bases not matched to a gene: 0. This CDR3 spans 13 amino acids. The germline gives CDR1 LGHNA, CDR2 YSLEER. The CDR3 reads CASSAGGQETQYF. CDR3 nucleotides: TGCGCCAGCAGCGCGGGAGGGCAAGAGACCCAGTACTTC.

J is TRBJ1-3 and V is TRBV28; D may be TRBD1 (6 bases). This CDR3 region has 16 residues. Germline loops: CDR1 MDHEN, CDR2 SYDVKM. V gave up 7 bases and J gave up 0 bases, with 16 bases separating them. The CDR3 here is CASTEVDRSSGNTIYF. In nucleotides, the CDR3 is TGTGCCAGCACCGAAGTCGACAGGTCCTCTGGAAACACCATATATTTT.

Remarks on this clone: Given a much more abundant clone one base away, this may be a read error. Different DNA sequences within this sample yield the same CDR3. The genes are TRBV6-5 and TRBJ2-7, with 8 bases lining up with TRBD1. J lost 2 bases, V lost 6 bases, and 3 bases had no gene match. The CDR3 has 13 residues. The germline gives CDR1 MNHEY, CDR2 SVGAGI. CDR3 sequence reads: CASSRTGTYEQYF. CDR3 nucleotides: TGTGCCAGCAGCAGGACAGGGACCTACGAGCAGTACTTC.

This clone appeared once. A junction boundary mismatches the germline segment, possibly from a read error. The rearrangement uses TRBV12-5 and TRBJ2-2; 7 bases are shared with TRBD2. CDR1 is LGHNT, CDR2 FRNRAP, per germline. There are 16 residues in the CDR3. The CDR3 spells CASGLDLAANTGELFF. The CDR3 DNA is TGTGCTAGTGGTTTGGATCTAGCGGCGAATACCGGGGAGCTGTTTTTT.

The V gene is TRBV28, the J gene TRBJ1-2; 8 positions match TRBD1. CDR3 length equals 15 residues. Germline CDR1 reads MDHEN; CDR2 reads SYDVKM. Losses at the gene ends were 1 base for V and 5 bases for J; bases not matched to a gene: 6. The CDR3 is CASSLLTGQDYGYTF. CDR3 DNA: TGTGCCAGCAGTTTATTGACGGGACAGGATTATGGCTACACCTTC.

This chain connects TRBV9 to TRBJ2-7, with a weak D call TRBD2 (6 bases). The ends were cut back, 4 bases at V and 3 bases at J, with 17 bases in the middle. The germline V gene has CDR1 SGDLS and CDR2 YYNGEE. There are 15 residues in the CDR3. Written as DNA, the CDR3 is TGTGCCAGCAGCCAAGATCCGTCGGGGGTCTACGAGCAGTACTTC. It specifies CASSQDPSGVYEQYF. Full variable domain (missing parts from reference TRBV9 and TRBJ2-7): DSGVTQTPKHLITATGQRVTLRCSPRSGDLSVYWYQQSLDQGLQFLIQYYNGEERAKGNILERFSAQQFPDLHSELNLSSLELGDSALYFCASSQDPSGVYEQYFGPGTRLTVT.

In DNA, the CDR3 is TGTGCCAGTTCCGGGACAGGTGGCCAGCCCCAGCATTTT. The encoded protein is CASSGTGGQPQHF. The chain employs TRBV19 and TRBJ1-5; TRBD1 matches 8 bases. The junction had 7 bases not matched to a gene; V was cut back by 8 bases and J by 7 bases. The CDR3 runs to 13 residues. Germline V gives CDR1 LNHDA, CDR2 SQIVND (reference sequence).

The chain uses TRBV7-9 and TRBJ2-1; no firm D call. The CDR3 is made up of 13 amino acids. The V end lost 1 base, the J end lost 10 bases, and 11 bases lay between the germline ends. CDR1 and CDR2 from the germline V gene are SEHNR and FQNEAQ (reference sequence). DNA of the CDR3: TGTGCCAGCAGCTTAGAGGTGGCGCGGGAGCAGTTCTTC. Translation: CASSLEVAREQFF.